What follows is one TCR beta chain and its context. Its recognized antigen is unknown. Per-nucleotide qualities are absent, and no much larger clonotype sits a single base away. The protocol used for the library was RACE. Sequenced using a NextSeq 500. During library preparation, unique molecular identifiers were attached to individual cDNA molecules so that TCRs could be counted quantitatively and reproducibly. Each blood RNA sample was used to sequence both TCR alpha and TCR beta chains. The published analysis was carried out like this. Samples had a median of roughly 87,000 TCRs, with a range from about 23,224 to 690,600. V, J and CDR3 annotation of the TCR reads was carried out using the Decombinator software suite. Every sample was subsampled to the same number of TCRs (28,000) for the PS versus PT1 abundance plots. Expanded TCRs were defined as absent before sensitization and observed at least eight times at the 2-week time point. TCRdb reprocessed the public reads (quality trimming at Q25 with fastp, clone calling with MiXCR) and kept in-frame beta chains. Identical CDR3 protein sequences are pooled into one entry, listed with their most common genes and DNA. TCRdb, rather than the study authors, made the V and J calls. In all, the sample holds some 350,000 distinct CDR3 sequences, and approximately 6.3% of those were seen once. Of the sample, 8.4% falls within the top ten clones.

The data originate from a study of human T cells and chemical hapten exposure (dated by TCRdb to about 2021). Regarding the complete study: For sensitization, 2% DPC in acetone was applied to a roughly 2 cm by roughly 2 cm area of upper inner arm skin. Weekly therapeutic DPC doses were additionally applied to the scalp of patients throughout the roughly 25-week study period. Patch testing on the upper back used Finn chambers containing 0.01% DPC, with scoring done after 6 days according to International Contact Dermatitis Research Group standards. Most of the patients in the cohort were female, and the cohort covered alopecia areata with under or over 50% scalp involvement, alopecia totalis and alopecia universalis. Libraries were pooled for sequencing, and per-sample TCR yields varied mainly because of small differences in library volumes within the pool. Peripheral blood TCR repertoire changes were tracked in vivo in alopecia patients during primary and secondary sensitization to the hapten diphenylcyclopropenone (DPC). Patient blood was sampled pre-sensitization (week 0) and at 2, 6 and about 24 weeks after DPC sensitization. About 30 alopecia patients provided blood for TCR sequencing at one to four time points (pre-sensitization, 2, 6 and 24 weeks).

Overall study results and their limits: After repeated subsampling, changes were observed in the strength of the expansion versus patch-test correlation and in the threshold at which the correlation became significant. Expanded TCRs formed significantly more large CDR3 similarity clusters than pre-sensitization or healthy control sets, consistent with antigen-driven responses. All patients had alopecia, a presumed autoimmune disease, so their immune response might differ from that of healthy individuals. The number of TCRs above 1 in 1000 frequency did not change with DPC sensitization; there was no evidence of global repertoire structure alterations. Patch test score correlated positively with the number of PT1 expanded TCRs, reaching significance at thresholds 8, 16 and 32 but not at 4.

In the germline V gene, CDR1 corresponds to LGHNA and CDR2 to YNFKEQ. Germline trimming: 0 bases from V, 7 bases from J; junction bases outside gene matches: 7. The CDR3, cysteine through phenylalanine, is 15 amino acids long. The only DNA kept is the CDR3, 45 bases in frame from the first base. Read against the paper, the sample's time point label means: patch test 1, 2 weeks after DPC sensitization. The treatment or condition label of this sample denotes: therapeutic diphenylcyclopropenone sensitization with weekly scalp DPC. At each patch-test visit, blood was drawn before the patch test was applied. Patients were considered eligible if aged 18 to 70, diagnosed with alopecia and deemed suitable for DPC therapy, and patients were excluded if pregnant. Total RNA was isolated from unfractionated whole blood collected in Tempus Blood RNA tubes.

Sequences were derived from whole blood, sampled in connection with sensitization to the hapten diphenylcyclopropenone (DPC). The clonotype was recovered from a woman between 18 and 29 years old with alopecia areata. Some clones in this sample may be carry-over from other donors' samples. The chain employs TRBV4-2 and TRBJ1-2, and TRBD1 matches 8 of the central bases. The DNA sequence follows: TGTGCCAGCAGCCAAGATCAGGGGGCGCGTGGTGGCTACACCTTC. It codes for CASSQDQGARGGYTF.